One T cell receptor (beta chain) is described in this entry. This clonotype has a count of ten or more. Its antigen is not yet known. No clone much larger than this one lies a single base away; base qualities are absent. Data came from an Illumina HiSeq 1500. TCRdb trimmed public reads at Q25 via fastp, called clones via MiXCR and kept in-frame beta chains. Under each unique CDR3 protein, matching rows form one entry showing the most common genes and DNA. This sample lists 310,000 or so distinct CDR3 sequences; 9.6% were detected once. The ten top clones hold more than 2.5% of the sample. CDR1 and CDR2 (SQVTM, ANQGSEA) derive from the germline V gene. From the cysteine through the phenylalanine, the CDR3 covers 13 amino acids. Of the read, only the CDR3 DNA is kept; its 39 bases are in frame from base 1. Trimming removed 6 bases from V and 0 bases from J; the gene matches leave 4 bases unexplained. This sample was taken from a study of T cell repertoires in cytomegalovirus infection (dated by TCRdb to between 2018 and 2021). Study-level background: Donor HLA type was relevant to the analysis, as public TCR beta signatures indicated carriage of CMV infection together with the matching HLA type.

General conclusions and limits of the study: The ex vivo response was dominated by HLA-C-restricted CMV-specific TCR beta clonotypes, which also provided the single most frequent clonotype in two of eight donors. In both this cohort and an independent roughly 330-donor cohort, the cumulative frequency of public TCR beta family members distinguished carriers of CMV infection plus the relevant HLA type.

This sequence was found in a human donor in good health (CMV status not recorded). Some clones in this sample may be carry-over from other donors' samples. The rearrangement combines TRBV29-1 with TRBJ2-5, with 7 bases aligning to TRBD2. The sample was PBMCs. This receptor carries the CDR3 CSVLGRYQETQYF. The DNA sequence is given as TGCAGCGTCCTCGGGAGGTACCAAGAGACCCAGTACTTC.